This passage covers 13 T cell receptor beta chains from one sample sequenced in a study of cytomegalovirus exposure and HLA in healthy donors. PCR employed 60 Vbeta and 13 Jbeta primers. Only in-frame clones appear in the TCRdb table, and some are missing; sequencing was by immunoSEQ multiplex PCR. The sample gives under 130,000 clones, over 65% of which show up once; roughly 8% is in the top ten. Sequenced material: PBMCs. These receptors all come from a man in his forties in good health and CMV-seropositive.

The chain carries TRBV30 and TRBJ1-4; a possible D gene is TRBD1 (5 bases). This CDR3 is built from 15 residues. Germline CDR1 and CDR2: GTSNPN and SVGIG (reference sequence). V shed 2 bases and J shed 5 bases, with 15 bases lying between them. The CDR3 reads CAWSRGDSRNEKLFF. The CDR3 region has the DNA TGTGCCTGGAGTCGCGGAGACAGCCGGAATGAAAAACTGTTTTTT. The entire variable domain, with the rest obtained from reference TRBV30 and TRBJ1-4, is as follows: SQTIHQWPATLVQPVGSPLSLECTVEGTSNPNLYWYRQAAGRGLQLLFYSVGIGQISSEVPQNLSASRPQDRQFILSSKKLLLSDSGFYLCAWSRGDSRNEKLFFGSGTQLSVL.

Sample share makes this clone medium-sized (0.01 to 0.1%). Within the sample, other DNA sequences also encode this same CDR3. The V and J genes are TRBV6-4 and TRBJ1-1, with D unresolved. Germline-derived CDR1 and CDR2 are MRHNA and SNTAGT. Between the trimmed V and J ends, which lost 0 bases and 5 bases, there was a span of 10 bases. CDR3 length: 14 amino acids. CDR3 DNA sequence: TGTGCCAGCAGTGACTCGAGTCGGGGTACTGAAGCTTTCTTT. This codes for CASSDSSRGTEAFF.

This clone was counted only a few times. This chain links TRBV28 with TRBJ2-2; perhaps TRBD1 as D (5 bases). The germline V and J ends were trimmed by 7 bases and 3 bases, with 15 bases remaining between them. Germline V lookup: CDR1 MDHEN, CDR2 SYDVKM. CDR3 length equals 15 residues. CDR3 sequence (DNA): TGTGCCAGCACCAGCATGGGCAGGGACACCGGGGAGCTGTTTTTT. It encodes CASTSMGRDTGELFF.

This clone was seen a few times. This chain connects TRBV7-9 to TRBJ1-6; 11 bases map to TRBD1. The V segment lost 5 bases and the J segment 6 bases; nucleotides outside the gene matches: 6. Germline V lookup: CDR1 SEHNR, CDR2 FQNEAQ (reference sequence). CDR3 length: 16 residues. The CDR3 spells CASSNTGTGGNSPLHF. CDR3 DNA sequence: TGTGCCAGCAGCAACACCGGGACAGGGGGTAATTCACCCCTCCACTTT.

V and J are TRBV6-5 and TRBJ1-1; no definite D call. This CDR3 is 12 amino acids long. Trimming removed 4 bases from V and 2 bases from J, with 5 bases in between. Germline CDR1 and CDR2: MNHEY and SVGAGI. Here the CDR3 reads CASSSHNTEAFF. CDR3 nucleotide sequence: TGTGCCAGCAGTTCCCATAACACTGAAGCTTTCTTT.

Worth noting for this clone: This specimen includes other DNA sequences encoding the same CDR3. The chain recombines TRBV4-2 with TRBJ2-1, with TRBD2 matching over 14 bases. Trimming took 3 bases from V and 8 from J; bases not matched to a gene: 0. Per germline, CDR1 LGHNA and CDR2 YNFKEQ. The CDR3 loop spans 14 amino acids. CDR3 sequence: CASSQGLAGDEQFF. The CDR3 DNA sequence: TGTGCCAGCAGCCAGGGACTAGCGGGGGATGAGCAGTTCTTC.

This clone came up a few times. The chain recombines TRBV28 with TRBJ1-2; D is perhaps TRBD1 (6 bases). V lost 2 bases and J lost 7, with 14 bases in between. The CDR3 totals 14 residues. The germline CDR1 and CDR2 sequences are MDHEN and SYDVKM. CDR3 DNA sequence: TGTGCCAGCAGTTTACTAGGACAGCCACTTGGCTACACCTTC. It codes for CASSLLGQPLGYTF.

This clone was seen a few times. The V gene is TRBV13, the J gene TRBJ2-1; 16 positions agree with TRBD2. After removal of 5 bases from V and 0 bases from J, the junction contained 13 bases not matched to a gene. Germline lookup yields CDR1 PRHDT and CDR2 FYEKMQ (reference sequence). The CDR3 is made up of 21 amino acids. CDR3 protein: CASSPPLGTSGGVSSYNEQFF. The CDR3 DNA reads as TGTGCCAGCAGCCCCCCTCTTGGGACTAGCGGGGGGGTCAGCTCCTACAATGAGCAGTTCTTC.

There are a few counts of this clone. The chain combines TRBV6-5 with TRBJ2-3; D gene ambiguous. Germline lookup yields CDR1 MNHEY and CDR2 SVGAGI. This CDR3 has 13 amino acids. V was pared by 2 bases and J by 5 bases, with 8 bases between. In nucleotides, the CDR3 is TGTGCCAGCAGTTACGTGGTCGGAGATACGCAGTATTTT. Its translation: CASSYVVGDTQYF.

This chain links TRBV7-2 with TRBJ2-4, with 10 bases aligning to TRBD1. V gave up 2 bases and J gave up 8 bases; unmatched junction bases: 6. Looked up from germline, CDR1 is SGHTA and CDR2 is FQGNSA. The length of the CDR3 is 15 residues. CDR3 nucleotides: TGTGCCAGCAGCTTAAGACAGGGGGCATTTGACATTCAGTACTTC. Translated: CASSLRQGAFDIQYF.

This clone was observed a few times. V usage is TRBV6-1 and J usage is TRBJ2-7, with a weak D call TRBD1 (6 bases). The ends were cut back, 5 bases at V and 2 bases at J, with 16 bases in the middle. CDR1 is MNHNS, CDR2 SASEGT, per germline. The length of the CDR3 is 15 residues. DNA of the CDR3: TGTGCCAGCAGTTCCCTGCAGGGGAACCCCTACGAGCAGTACTTC. It is translated as CASSSLQGNPYEQYF.

V gene TRBV7-2 combines with J gene TRBJ1-3, with no clear D. V was clipped by 3 bases and J by 7 bases, with 7 bases between them. Germline V gives CDR1 SGHTA, CDR2 FQGNSA. CDR3 length: 12 amino acids. The CDR3 loop reads CASSLVRNTIYF. CDR3 DNA sequence: TGTGCCAGCAGCTTGGTCCGGAACACCATATATTTT.

The V gene is TRBV29-1, the J gene TRBJ2-5, with TRBD2 as a possible D gene (6 bases). The germline CDR1 and CDR2 sequences are SQVTM and ANQGSEA. V was cut by 4 bases and J by 4 bases, with 10 bases left in between. The CDR3 is made up of 12 amino acids. CDR3 DNA: TGCAGCGTTGTATGGGGAGGAGAGACCCAGTACTTC. Amino acid sequence: CSVVWGGETQYF.